This T cell receptor beta chain was found in a study of neurological immune-mediated disorders. At least ten counts were recorded for this clonotype. Sequencing runs each yielded over 180 million TCR-beta sequences from 15-18 subjects. TCRdb reprocessed the 5' RACE reads via MiXCR and lists one record per CDR3 protein. The sample records around 28,000 distinct CDR3 sequences, 2% to 2.5% being singletons. The sequenced material came from PBMCs. This receptor was obtained from a woman aged 45-65 years with multiple sclerosis.

The CDR3 spells CASRQGSNQPQHF. In DNA form, the CDR3 reads TGTGCCAGCAGACAGGGTAGCAATCAGCCCCAGCATTTT. The chain carries TRBV12-3 or TRBV12-4 and TRBJ1-5; D perhaps matches TRBD1 (6 bases). V dropped 6 bases and J dropped 0 bases, with 6 bases sitting between them. The CDR3 loop spans 13 amino acids.